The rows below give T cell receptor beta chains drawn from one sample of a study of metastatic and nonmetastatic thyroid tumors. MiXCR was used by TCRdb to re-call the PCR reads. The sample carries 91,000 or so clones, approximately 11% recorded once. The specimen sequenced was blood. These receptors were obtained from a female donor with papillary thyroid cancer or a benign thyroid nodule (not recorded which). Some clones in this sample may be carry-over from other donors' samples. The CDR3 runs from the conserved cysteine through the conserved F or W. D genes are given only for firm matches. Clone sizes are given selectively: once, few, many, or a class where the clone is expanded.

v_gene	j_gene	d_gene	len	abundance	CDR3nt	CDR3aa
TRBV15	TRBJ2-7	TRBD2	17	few	TGTGCCACCAGCAGTAGTGGGACTAGCGGTAGGTCCTACGAGCAGTACTTC	CATSSSGTSGRSYEQYF
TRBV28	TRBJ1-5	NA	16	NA	TGTGCCAGCAGTCAGGCTCGGGCGGTGTGTAATCAGCCCCAGCATTTT	CASSQARAVCNQPQHF
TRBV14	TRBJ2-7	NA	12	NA	TGTGCCAGCAGCCAAGATAACTCGGTGCAGTACTTC	CASSQDNSVQYF
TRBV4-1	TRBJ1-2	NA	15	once	TGCGCCAGCATCCAAGATTCCCCATCATTCTATGGCTACACCTTC	CASIQDSPSFYGYTF
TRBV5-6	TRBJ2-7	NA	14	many	TGTGCCAGCAGCTTGCAGGTGGGGAGTCCCGAGCAGTACTTC	CASSLQVGSPEQYF
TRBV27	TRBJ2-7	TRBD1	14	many	TGTGCCAGGCTACAGGGGAAGGGCTCCTACGAGCAGTACTTC	CARLQGKGSYEQYF
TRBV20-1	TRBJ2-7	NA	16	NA	TGCAGTGCTAGAGACAAGCCCGCTGTGTTTTCCTACGAGCAGTACTTC	CSARDKPAVFSYEQYF
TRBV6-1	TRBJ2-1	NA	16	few	TGTGCCATCACTCTGGGTGGGAGGCTAGTCGGCAATGAGCAGTTCTTC	CAITLGGRLVGNEQFF
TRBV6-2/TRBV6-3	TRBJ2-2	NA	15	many	TGTGCCAGCACCAGGGGAGGGGCGAACACCGGGGAGCTGTTTTTT	CASTRGGANTGELFF
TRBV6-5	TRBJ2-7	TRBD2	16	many	TGTGCCAGCAGTTACAGTTCCGGACTAGTCCCCTACGAGCAGTACTTC	CASSYSSGLVPYEQYF